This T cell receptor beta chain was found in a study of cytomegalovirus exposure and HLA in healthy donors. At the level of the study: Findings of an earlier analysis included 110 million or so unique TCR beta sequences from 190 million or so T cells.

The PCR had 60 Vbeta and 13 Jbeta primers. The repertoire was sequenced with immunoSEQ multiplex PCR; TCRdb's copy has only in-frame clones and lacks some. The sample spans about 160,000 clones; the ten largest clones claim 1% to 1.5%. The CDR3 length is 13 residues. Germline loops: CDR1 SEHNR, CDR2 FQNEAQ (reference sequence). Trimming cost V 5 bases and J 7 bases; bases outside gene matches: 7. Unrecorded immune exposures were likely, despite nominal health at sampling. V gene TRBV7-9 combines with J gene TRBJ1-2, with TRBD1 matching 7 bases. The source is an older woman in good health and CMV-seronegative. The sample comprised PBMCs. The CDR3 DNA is TGTGCCAGCAGCCAGACAGGGAAGGTTGGCTACACCTTC. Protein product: CASSQTGKVGYTF. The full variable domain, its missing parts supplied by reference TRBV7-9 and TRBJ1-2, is DTGVSQNPRHKITKRGQNVTFRCDPISEHNRLYWYRQTLGQGPEFLTYFQNEAQLEKSRLLSDRFSAERPKGSFSTLEIQRTEQGDSAMYLCASSQTGKVGYTFGSGTRLTVV.